The 14 T cell receptor beta chains in this list originate from one sample, sequenced in a study of cytomegalovirus exposure and HLA in healthy donors. PCR used 60 Vbeta primers and 13 Jbeta primers. Method: immunoSEQ multiplex PCR; TCRdb's copy keeps in-frame clones and lacks some. The data contain around 120,000 clones, 65% to 80% of them singletons. Sample: PBMCs. The receptors originated from a man under 40 in good health and CMV-seronegative.

The chain employs TRBV6-1 and TRBJ2-5; TRBD1 might be the D (5 bases). Trimming took off 3 bases at V and 5 bases at J, with 10 bases between the two ends. The CDR3 has 13 residues. Germline V gene data show CDR1 as MNHNS and CDR2 as SASEGT. The CDR3 reads CASSDLGAETQYF. CDR3 in DNA: TGTGCCAGCAGTGATTTAGGGGCGGAGACCCAGTACTTC.

The genes are TRBV5-1 and TRBJ2-5, with 7 bases matching TRBD1. The J call may be mistaken, given a closer DNA end match to TRBJ2-7. Germline V lookup: CDR1 SGHRS, CDR2 YFSETQ. The CDR3 contains 15 residues. The CDR3 sequence: CASSLEGQSPYEQYF. In DNA, the CDR3 is TGCGCCAGCAGCTTGGAGGGACAGTCACCCTACGAGCAGTACTTC.

The genes are TRBV14 and TRBJ1-1, with 9 bases aligning to TRBD1. From germline, CDR1 is SGHDN and CDR2 FVKESK. This CDR3 region has 15 residues. Trimming removed 2 bases from V and 4 bases from J; junction bases left unmatched: 5. The CDR3 spells CASSQWTGEGTEAFF. The CDR3, as DNA: TGTGCCAGCAGCCAATGGACAGGGGAAGGCACTGAAGCTTTCTTT.

This clone came up once. V and J are TRBV2 and TRBJ2-2, with unresolved D. This CDR3 contains 12 residues. The V end lost 6 bases, the J end lost 7 bases, and 9 bases lay between the germline ends. Germline CDR1 and CDR2: SNHLY and FYNNEI. In nucleotides, the CDR3 is TGTGCCAGCAGCGCTAATAGCGGGGAGCTGTTTTTT. Translation: CASSANSGELFF.

The J gene is TRBJ2-5, the V gene TRBV23-1, with D perhaps matching TRBD1 (5 bases). TRBV23-1 is annotated as an ORF whose role is uncertain. CDR3 length equals 15 residues. Trimming removed 1 base from V and 5 bases from J, with 14 bases in between. The CDR3 region has the DNA TGCGCCAGCAGTCAATGGCCCCCAGGGAAGGAGACCCAGTACTTC. Translated: CASSQWPPGKETQYF.

The chain employs TRBV15 and TRBJ1-1; 9 bases match TRBD1. The V and J ends lost 5 bases and 11 bases, in that order; junction bases with no gene match: 12. CDR3 length: 14 amino acids. The V gene's germline CDR1 is LNHNV and CDR2 YYDKDF (reference sequence). The CDR3 protein is CATSPADRGFSAFF. DNA of the CDR3: TGTGCCACCAGCCCGGCAGACAGGGGGTTTTCGGCTTTCTTT.

The chain has TRBV28 and TRBJ2-7, with a weak D call TRBD2 (6 bases). Germline CDR1 is MDHEN and CDR2 is SYDVKM. The CDR3 is 11 residues long. In nucleotides, the CDR3 is TGTGTCTCTGGGGGGTCCTACGAGCAGTACTTC. Its translation is CVSGGSYEQYF. The variable domain in full, completed from reference TRBV28 and TRBJ2-7, reads DVKVTQSSRYLVKRTGEKVFLECVQDMDHENMFWYRQDPGLGLRLIYFSYDVKMKEKGDIPEGYSVSREKKERFSLILESASTNQTSMYLCVSGGSYEQYFGPGTRLTVT.

The J gene is TRBJ1-3, the V gene TRBV9, with a possible D match to TRBD1 (6 bases). V lost 0 bases and J 3 bases, leaving 10 bases between the germline ends. Germline lookup yields CDR1 SGDLS and CDR2 YYNGEE. CDR3 length equals 15 residues. CDR3 sequence reads: CASSVDTGYGNTIYF. CDR3 DNA: TGTGCCAGCAGCGTAGACACAGGGTATGGAAACACCATATATTTT.

This sequence joins TRBV19 and TRBJ2-1; D is perhaps TRBD1 (6 bases). CDR1 is LNHDA and CDR2 is SQIVND in the germline V gene (reference sequence). This CDR3 spans 14 amino acids. Deletions cut 11 bases from V and 0 bases from J, with 14 bases between. The CDR3: CAPRTAGSYNEQFF. CDR3 DNA: TGTGCCCCCAGGACAGCCGGCTCCTACAATGAGCAGTTCTTC.

The chain is built from TRBV30 and TRBJ1-1; maybe TRBD1 (5 bases). CDR1 is GTSNPN, CDR2 SVGIG, per germline (reference sequence). The CDR3 sequence is 12 residues long. Trimming took off 3 bases at V and 0 bases at J, with 5 bases between the two ends. CDR3 residues: CAWRGLNTEAFF. DNA for the CDR3: TGTGCCTGGAGGGGGCTGAACACTGAAGCTTTCTTT.

The V gene is TRBV18, the J gene TRBJ2-7; TRBD1 agrees at 7 bases. The CDR3 consists of 15 residues. The V and J ends lost 3 bases and 3 bases, in that order; junction bases with no gene match: 8. From germline, CDR1 is KGHSH and CDR2 LQKENI. CDR3 nucleotide sequence: TGTGCCAGCTCACCTAGAACAGGGGCGCACTACGAGCAGTACTTC. Protein sequence: CASSPRTGAHYEQYF.

The chain employs TRBV9 and TRBJ1-2; 7 bases agree with TRBD1. The V gene's germline CDR1 is SGDLS and CDR2 YYNGEE. This CDR3 has 15 amino acids. V dropped 4 bases and J dropped 12; count of bases not matched to a gene: 18. The CDR3 reads CASSPQVGTVGFNTF. The CDR3 DNA is TGTGCCAGCAGCCCTCAAGTGGGGACAGTGGGTTTTAACACCTTC.

The V call is TRBV18, the J call TRBJ1-1; D unclear. The CDR3 contains 17 residues. CDR1 KGHSH and CDR2 LQKENI come from the germline V gene. V was trimmed by 1 base and J by 1 base, leaving 16 bases between them. The CDR3 is CASSPRRDRTRNTEAFF. The CDR3 region has the DNA TGTGCCAGCTCACCACGACGGGATCGGACCCGGAACACTGAAGCTTTCTTT.

The chain carries TRBV28 and TRBJ2-7; D is perhaps TRBD1 (6 bases). The germline V gene has CDR1 MDHEN and CDR2 SYDVKM. The CDR3 has 14 residues. V lost 5 bases to trimming and J lost 9 bases, with 20 bases between them. The chain's CDR3 is CASSLTGLRGGQYF. The DNA for the CDR3 is TGTGCCAGCAGTCTTACAGGGTTACGAGGGGGGCAGTACTTC.